These T cell receptor beta chains were read from a single sample in a study of OX40 agonist ivuxolimab in advanced cancers. Assay used: immunoSEQ multiplex PCR; TCRdb lists only in-frame clones, some missing. The profile shows over 85,000 clones, around 80% of them singletons. The sequencing here drew on CD4+ or CD8+ T cells sorted from blood, taken in a trial of the OX40 agonist ivuxolimab. The receptors originated from an adult with an advanced solid tumor such as melanoma, head and neck, liver or kidney cancer. Each CDR3 is given with its conserved first and last residue. A D gene is named only where the DNA matches it firmly. Rows may omit the clone size; those that give it use once, few, many or a size class.

D gene	CDR3 length	V gene	J gene	clone size	CDR3 DNA	CDR3 protein
TRBD1	15	TRBV5-6	TRBJ1-2	NA	TGTGCCAGCAGCTTGGGGGACAGGGTATTCTCAGGCTACACCTTC	CASSLGDRVFSGYTF
NA	13	TRBV6-5	TRBJ2-3	NA	TGTGCCACCGGCGACAGAGGCACAGATACGCAGTATTTT	CATGDRGTDTQYF
TRBD2	16	TRBV4-1	TRBJ2-3	NA	TGCGCCAGCAGCCAAGAAGCGGGGGGGCGGACAGATACGCAGTATTTT	CASSQEAGGRTDTQYF
NA	15	TRBV5-1	TRBJ1-5	NA	TGCGCCAGCAGCTTGGCAGCCTCTCCGGGGCAGCCCCAGCATTTT	CASSLAASPGQPQHF
TRBD1	18	TRBV7-2	TRBJ2-3	NA	TGTGCCAGCAGCTTAGACGGGCTGGGGACAGGGCAAACAGATACGCAGTATTTT	CASSLDGLGTGQTDTQYF
TRBD1	16	TRBV6-6	TRBJ2-2	NA	TGTGCCAGCACCCAAGCAGGGGGCAAGAACACCGGGGAGCTGTTTTTT	CASTQAGGKNTGELFF
NA	11	TRBV30	TRBJ2-7	once	TGTGCCTGGATGGAGGGCTACGAGCAGTACTTC	CAWMEGYEQYF
TRBD2	16	TRBV11-3	TRBJ2-5	NA	TGTGCCAGCAGCCTCCGACTAGCGGGGGCCCAAGAGACCCAGTACTTC	CASSLRLAGAQETQYF
NA	13	TRBV10-3	TRBJ2-7	NA	TGTGCCATCAGTGACTCCTCAGACTACGAGCAGTACTTC	CAISDSSDYEQYF
TRBD1	14	TRBV28	TRBJ1-5	NA	TGTGCCAGCACCCTCCGGACAGGGTATCAGCCCCAGCATTTT	CASTLRTGYQPQHF
NA	15	TRBV6-1	TRBJ2-3	NA	TGTGCCAGCAGTGAAATGGCCGCAGGGCCAGATACGCAGTATTTT	CASSEMAAGPDTQYF
NA	12	TRBV6-6	TRBJ1-5	NA	TGTGCCAGCAGTGGCCTACCTCAGCCCCAGCATTTT	CASSGLPQPQHF
NA	11	TRBV29-1	TRBJ2-7	NA	TGCAGCGTTGGCAGGGCCTACGAGCAGTACTTC	CSVGRAYEQYF
TRBD1	15	TRBV6-5	TRBJ1-2	few	TGTGCCTCCTCCGGGACAGGGAGCCAGGGTTATGGCTACACCTTC	CASSGTGSQGYGYTF
NA	15	TRBV6-5	TRBJ2-3	NA	TGTGCCAGCAGTACAACAGGCGCGCCCACAGATACGCAGTATTTT	CASSTTGAPTDTQYF
TRBD1	13	TRBV29-1	TRBJ2-5	few	TGCAGCGTTGTACAGGGGGCCGGTGAGACCCAGTACTTC	CSVVQGAGETQYF
NA	14	TRBV10-3	TRBJ1-2	many	TGTGCCATCAGTGATTCGAAGGAGGCCTATGGCTACACCTTC	CAISDSKEAYGYTF
NA	12	TRBV29-1	TRBJ1-5	NA	TGCAGCGTTGAAGAGGGGAATCAGCCCCAGCATTTT	CSVEEGNQPQHF
TRBD2	15	TRBV7-3	TRBJ2-3	NA	TGTGCCAGCAGCTTACTAGCGGGGGGCACAGATACGCAGTATTTT	CASSLLAGGTDTQYF